Shown below are 7 T cell receptor beta chains from a single sample sequenced in a study of blood T cell repertoires in COVID-19. The data were produced by immunoSEQ multiplex PCR, yet TCRdb's version contains in-frame clones alone and is incomplete. The sample records 250,000 to 350,000 clones, over 85% being singletons. Sequenced: PBMCs or T cells enriched from blood (not recorded which). The origin of the receptors is a woman aged 50 to 65 who had been exposed to COVID-19.

This chain links TRBV18 with TRBJ1-6; TRBD1 agrees at 8 bases. Germline V CDR1 and CDR2: KGHSH, LQKENI. CDR3 size: 16 residues. Trimming removed 0 bases from V and 8 bases from J; junction bases left unmatched: 6. The CDR3 here is CASSPPNRGRDSPLHF. The CDR3, as DNA: TGTGCCAGCTCACCACCGAACAGGGGGAGAGATTCACCCCTCCACTTT.

The chain recombines TRBV19 with TRBJ2-2; 8 nucleotides line up with TRBD1. Per germline, CDR1 LNHDA and CDR2 SQIVND (reference sequence). The V and J ends lost 7 bases and 6 bases, in that order; junction bases with no gene match: 7. This CDR3 is 14 amino acids long. Here the CDR3 DNA reads TGTGCCAGTACCATCCAGGGGGCAGCCGGGGAGCTGTTTTTT. Translated, it gives CASTIQGAAGELFF.

The chain couples TRBV10-3 to TRBJ1-3; tentatively, D is TRBD1 (5 bases). The CDR3 covers 14 residues. The germline V and J ends were trimmed by 6 bases and 0 bases, with 9 bases remaining between them. The V gene's germline CDR1 is ENHRY and CDR2 SYGVKD. The CDR3 nucleotides are TGTGCCATCAGCGACAGACTCTCTGGAAACACCATATATTTT. It is translated as CAISDRLSGNTIYF.

This chain uses TRBV7-9 with TRBJ2-7, with D perhaps matching TRBD1 (6 bases). This CDR3 is 15 amino acids long. V lost 1 base, J lost 1 base, and 11 bases lay in between. Germline V gene sequence: CDR1 SEHNR, CDR2 FQNEAQ (reference sequence). The CDR3 DNA reads TGTGCCAGCAGCTTAGTGTCGACAGGATCCTACGAGCAGTACTTC. It yields the protein CASSLVSTGSYEQYF.

The chain joins TRBV30 to TRBJ1-2, with 8 positions matching TRBD1. There are 14 residues in the CDR3. Germline trimming cut 2 bases from V and 2 bases from J; bases unmatched to any gene: 4. CDR1 is GTSNPN and CDR2 is SVGIG in the germline V gene (reference sequence). The CDR3 nucleotides read TGTGCCTGGAGTAGTCCAGGGGGCAACTATGGCTACACCTTC. It yields the protein CAWSSPGGNYGYTF.

J is TRBJ2-5 and V is TRBV4-1; TRBD1 agrees at 7 bases. Per germline, CDR1 MGHRA and CDR2 YSYEKL. The CDR3 runs 17 residues. V lost 0 bases and J lost 2; bases outside the gene matches: 9. The CDR3 sequence: CASSQEGLRDRQETQYF. The CDR3 DNA reads as TGCGCCAGCAGCCAAGAGGGTCTCCGGGACAGACAAGAGACCCAGTACTTC.

The DNA for the CDR3 is TGTGCCGCCGGGGGGTCCCAAAAGAACACTGAAGCTTTCTTT. It encodes CAAGGSQKNTEAFF. The chain couples TRBV7-9 to TRBJ1-1; tentative D call: TRBD1 (5 bases). V was clipped by 11 bases and J by 1 base, with 17 bases between them. The CDR3 has 14 amino acids. Germline CDR1 is SEHNR and CDR2 is FQNEAQ (reference sequence).